These 19 T cell receptor beta chains share one sample of origin, sequenced in a study of T cell changes during pregnancy in multiple sclerosis. The assay was immunoSEQ multiplex PCR, and TCRdb's table has in-frame clones only and misses some. The repertoire holds 70,000 to 95,000 clones, 80% to 95% seen once, with 0.45% to 0.55% in the top ten. Sequenced here: CD4+ T cells from peripheral blood mononuclear cells, sampled in the second trimester of pregnancy. The receptors come from a female donor with multiple sclerosis, enrolled in a pregnancy study.

V and J are TRBV4-2 and TRBJ2-7; 10 nucleotides agree with TRBD2. From germline, CDR1 is LGHNA and CDR2 YNFKEQ. Trimming took 1 base from V and 4 from J; bases not matched to a gene: 10. The CDR3 spans 17 residues. This CDR3 is CASSQAALAGVAYEQYF. The CDR3 DNA is TGTGCCAGCAGCCAAGCGGCTCTAGCGGGAGTAGCGTACGAGCAGTACTTC.

The chain carries TRBV9 and TRBJ1-2; 7 bases fit TRBD1. There are 14 residues in the CDR3. V lost 1 base to trimming and J lost 1 base; unmatched junction nucleotides: 1. Germline values: CDR1 SGDLS, CDR2 YYNGEE. In nucleotides, the CDR3 is TGTGCCAGCAGCGTAAGGGACAGTAACTATGGCTACACCTTC. The encoded protein is CASSVRDSNYGYTF.

The genes are TRBV5-4 and TRBJ2-7; tentative D call: TRBD1 (6 bases). This CDR3 has 14 residues. The germline gives CDR1 SGHNT, CDR2 YYREEE (reference sequence). V shed 5 bases and J shed 0 bases, with 12 bases lying between them. The CDR3 coding sequence is TGTGCCAGCAGGGCCTGGGACATCTCCTACGAGCAGTACTTC. Protein: CASRAWDISYEQYF.

The chain has TRBV11-1 and TRBJ2-7; 11 bases are shared with TRBD2. The CDR3 is made up of 15 amino acids. V was clipped by 1 base and J by 3 bases; unmatched bases: 2. Germline lookup yields CDR1 SGHAT and CDR2 FQDESV (reference sequence). The CDR3 sequence: CASSLVAGGRYEQYF. CDR3 nucleotide sequence: TGTGCCAGCAGCTTAGTAGCGGGGGGGCGCTACGAGCAGTACTTC.

The V and J genes are TRBV7-9 and TRBJ2-1; 7 bases are shared with TRBD1. The V gene's germline CDR1 is SEHNR and CDR2 FQNEAQ (reference sequence). The trim removed 1 base at V and 5 bases at J, leaving 8 bases unmatched. The CDR3 extends over 16 amino acids. The CDR3 here is CASSLGGTAKNNEQFF. CDR3 nucleotide sequence: TGTGCCAGCAGCTTAGGAGGGACAGCAAAAAACAATGAGCAGTTCTTC. The full variable domain, with the rest looked up from reference TRBV7-9 and TRBJ2-1, is DTGVSQNPRHKITKRGQNVTFRCDPISEHNRLYWYRQTLGQGPEFLTYFQNEAQLEKSRLLSDRFSAERPKGSFSTLEIQRTEQGDSAMYLCASSLGGTAKNNEQFFGPGTRLTVL.

As DNA, the CDR3 is TGTGCCAGCAGCTTGGTGCCTGGCCCTGGAAACACCATATATTTT. The encoded protein is CASSLVPGPGNTIYF. This chain uses TRBV5-8 with TRBJ1-3; D call uncertain. Between the trimmed V and J ends, which lost 0 bases and 2 bases, there was a span of 9 bases. CDR1 and CDR2 from the germline V gene are SGHTS and YDEGEE. The CDR3 is 15 amino acids.

The rearrangement links TRBV7-2 to TRBJ1-5; no clear D. Germline V CDR1 and CDR2: SGHTA, FQGNSA. V gave up 5 bases and J gave up 0 bases, with 20 bases separating them. The CDR3 has 18 residues. The CDR3 nucleotides read TGTGCCAGCAGCCCAAAACAGAGCCCGGGGTATAGCAATCAGCCCCAGCATTTT. It encodes CASSPKQSPGYSNQPQHF.

This chain connects TRBV11-3 to TRBJ2-1, with 7 nucleotides matching TRBD1. The germline V gene has CDR1 SGHNT and CDR2 YENEEA. V shed 6 bases, J shed 9 bases, and the junction held 8 bases outside the gene matches. The CDR3 consists of 13 residues. The CDR3 DNA is TGTGCCAGCAGTCTGAACCGGGACAGTGAGCAGTTCTTC. Translated: CASSLNRDSEQFF.

The chain combines TRBV28 with TRBJ1-1; D is possibly TRBD1 (5 bases). The CDR3 sequence is 12 residues long. Trimming took 6 bases from V and 7 from J, leaving 12 bases between them. Per germline, CDR1 MDHEN and CDR2 SYDVKM. CDR3 nucleotide sequence: TGTGCCAGCAGCGGGGGGGTTGGTGAAGCTTTCTTT. It specifies CASSGGVGEAFF.

The chain links TRBV5-1 to TRBJ2-7; 14 positions match TRBD2. The CDR3 loop spans 17 amino acids. Germline values: CDR1 SGHRS, CDR2 YFSETQ. The junction had 10 bases not matched to a gene; V was cut back by 3 bases and J by 5 bases. As DNA, the CDR3 is TGCGCCAGCAGCTCGGGACTAGCGGGGGTATCGACTAACGAGCAGTACTTC. Amino acid sequence: CASSSGLAGVSTNEQYF.

V is TRBV4-2 and J is TRBJ2-1; D is perhaps TRBD1 (5 bases). Per the germline V gene, CDR1 is LGHNA and CDR2 is YNFKEQ. This CDR3 region has 15 residues. The V gene lost 0 bases and the J gene lost 10 bases, with 16 bases spanning the gap. The CDR3 here is CASSQDVGRQGEQFF. DNA for the CDR3: TGTGCCAGCAGCCAAGACGTGGGAAGGCAGGGCGAGCAGTTCTTC.

This clone was picked up one time. The chain combines TRBV27 with TRBJ1-4; no clear D. V was cut by 5 bases and J by 4 bases, with 11 bases left in between. The CDR3 sequence is 14 residues long. Looked up from germline, CDR1 is MNHEY and CDR2 is SMNVEV (reference sequence). The CDR3 region is CASSPTGINEKLFF. CDR3 nucleotides: TGTGCCAGCAGTCCGACGGGAATTAATGAAAAACTGTTTTTT.

The chain has TRBV5-1 and TRBJ1-2; maybe TRBD1 (5 bases). V lost 0 bases and J lost 4, with 13 bases in between. The CDR3 sequence is 15 residues long. Germline V gene data show CDR1 as SGHRS and CDR2 as YFSETQ. The CDR3 region is CASSLGADTSYGYTF. CDR3 coding DNA: TGCGCCAGCAGCTTGGGGGCGGACACCTCCTATGGCTACACCTTC.

The gene calls are TRBV28 and TRBJ1-6, with D perhaps matching TRBD1 (5 bases). CDR3 length equals 14 residues. From germline, CDR1 is MDHEN and CDR2 SYDVKM. The V and J ends lost 8 bases and 9 bases respectively, with 17 bases between them. The CDR3 coding sequence is TGTGCCAGCGCCCCCTCCAGGGAAATTTCACCCCTCCACTTT. Protein product: CASAPSREISPLHF.

About this clone: The CDR3 end shows no conserved phenylalanine or tryptophan, and so a read error is likely. The limits of the CDR3 on the DNA are not certain, so only TCRdb's listed CDR3 is given. The CDR3 sequence: CASSSTGS. The rearrangement joins TRBV7-9 to TRBJ2-7; the table's D call of TRBD2 was not tested on the DNA. Ends included, the CDR3 has 8 residues. In germline, CDR1 is SEHNR, CDR2 FQNEAQ (reference sequence).

The genes are TRBV27 and TRBJ2-1; TRBD2 might be the D (5 bases). This CDR3 region has 15 residues. The germline V gene encodes CDR1 MNHEY and CDR2 SMNVEV (reference sequence). The V and J ends lost 2 bases and 5 bases respectively, with 13 bases between them. CDR3 protein: CASSLRLALHNEQFF. The CDR3 bases are TGTGCCAGCAGTTTACGTCTAGCTCTCCACAATGAGCAGTTCTTC.

The rearrangement joins TRBV6-1 to TRBJ2-3; TRBD2 aligns across 8 bases. V gave up 7 bases and J gave up 1 base; unmatched junction bases: 4. The CDR3 extends over 14 amino acids. Germline lookup yields CDR1 MNHNS and CDR2 SASEGT. This chain's CDR3 is CASTAGERTDTQYF. The CDR3 DNA sequence: TGTGCCAGCACAGCGGGAGAGCGCACAGATACGCAGTATTTT.

For this clone: At one of its ends the junction is not consistent with the germline gene, which may arise from a read error. V gene TRBV7-9 combines with J gene TRBJ2-5, with D maybe TRBD2 (6 bases). There are 16 residues in the CDR3. CDR1 and CDR2 from the germline V gene are SEHNR and FQNEAQ (reference sequence). The CDR3 is CASSSSSAGYQETQYF. CDR3 DNA sequence: TGTGCCAGCAGCTCCTCGTCGGCGGGGTACCAGGAGACCCAGTACTTC.

This rearrangement joins TRBV9 to TRBJ1-1; no clear D gene. Germline CDR1 reads SGDLS; CDR2 reads YYNGEE. V lost 1 base to trimming and J lost 1 base, with 5 bases between them. This CDR3 contains 13 residues. CDR3 in DNA: TGTGCCAGCAGCGTAAGCCCGAACACTGAAGCTTTCTTT. Encoded protein: CASSVSPNTEAFF.